These T cell receptor beta chains were read from a single sample in a study of T cells in Graves' hyperthyroidism and ophthalmopathy. TCRdb used MiXCR to reprocess the multiplex PCR reads, holding one entry per CDR3 protein. The table includes around 300,000 distinct CDR3 sequences, around 13% detected once. The source material was blood. Receptors originate from a woman between 35 and 50 years old with Graves' hyperthyroidism. The CDR3 runs from the conserved cysteine through the conserved F or W. Fields, in order: V gene, D gene, clone size, J gene, CDR3 protein, CDR3 DNA. D genes are given only for firm matches. Rows give clone size only sometimes, using once, few, many, or a class for an expanded clone.

TRBV7-3	.	many	TRBJ2-1	CASSALGSYNEQFF	TGTGCCAGCAGCGCCCTGGGGTCCTACAATGAGCAGTTCTTC
TRBV15	.	few	TRBJ2-2	CATSSQGGATGELFF	TGTGCCACCAGCAGCCAGGGGGGAGCTACCGGGGAGCTGTTTTTT
TRBV6-1	.	many	TRBJ2-3	CASAAYRGLRDTQYF	TGTGCCAGCGCCGCCTATAGGGGGTTGAGGGATACGCAGTATTTT
TRBV20-1	.	many	TRBJ2-7	CSASQGTTYEQYF	TGCAGTGCTAGCCAGGGGACGACCTACGAGCAGTACTTC
TRBV6-1	.	.	TRBJ1-2	CASRWSTNNYGYTF	TGTGCCAGCAGGTGGTCCACAAATAACTATGGCTACACCTTC
TRBV11-1	.	many	TRBJ1-2	CASSLDALLGYGYTF	TGTGCCAGCAGCTTAGACGCCCTCCTGGGCTATGGCTACACCTTC
TRBV2	.	few	TRBJ2-6	CASSEGQAGANVLTF	TGTGCCAGCAGTGAAGGACAGGCTGGGGCCAACGTCCTGACTTTC
TRBV5-6	.	many	TRBJ2-7	CASSLTSAPYEQYF	TGTGCCAGCAGCTTGACCTCCGCTCCCTACGAGCAGTACTTC
TRBV2	.	many	TRBJ2-5	CASTHPGSDQETQYF	TGTGCCAGCACTCACCCCGGCAGCGACCAAGAGACCCAGTACTTC
TRBV29-1	.	.	TRBJ2-7	CSVEKPYEQYF	TGCAGCGTTGAAAAGCCCTACGAGCAGTACTTC
TRBV19	.	many	TRBJ1-5	CASNRGQRTDQPQHF	TGTGCCAGTAATCGGGGCCAGAGAACCGATCAGCCCCAGCATTTT
TRBV5-1	.	many	TRBJ1-1	CASSSLRAGNTEAFF	TGCGCCAGCAGCTCCCTAAGGGCTGGTAACACTGAAGCTTTCTTT
TRBV29-1	.	many	TRBJ1-1	CSVVRQNTEAFF	TGCAGCGTTGTAAGGCAGAACACTGAAGCTTTCTTT
TRBV29-1	.	many	TRBJ1-1	CSVEDRALKAAEAFF	TGCAGCGTTGAAGATCGGGCCCTAAAGGCAGCTGAAGCTTTCTTT
TRBV15	TRBD2	many	TRBJ2-2	CATSRGSGRLQNTGELFF	TGTGCCACCAGCAGAGGAAGCGGGAGGCTACAAAACACCGGGGAGCTGTTTTTT
TRBV19	.	many	TRBJ1-1	CASSPDERPYPDEAFF	TGTGCCAGTAGCCCCGACGAGAGACCTTACCCCGATGAAGCTTTCTTT
TRBV4-1	.	.	TRBJ1-5	CASSQVLGFNQPQHF	TGCGCCAGCAGCCAAGTTTTAGGATTCAATCAGCCCCAGCATTTT
TRBV2	TRBD1	many	TRBJ1-4	CASSRGQEKLFF	TGTGCCAGCTCAAGGGGGCAAGAAAAACTGTTTTTT
TRBV12-3/TRBV12-4	TRBD2	many	TRBJ2-5	CASRTSGRETQYF	TGTGCCAGCAGGACTAGCGGGAGAGAGACCCAGTACTTC
TRBV6-1	.	many	TRBJ2-7	CASQMGGNSYEQYF	TGTGCCAGCCAGATGGGGGGCAATTCATACGAGCAGTACTTC
TRBV28	TRBD1	few	TRBJ1-5	CASRGVSGTGSDNQPQHF	TGTGCCAGCAGGGGTGTCTCCGGGACAGGGTCCGACAATCAGCCCCAGCATTTT
TRBV19	.	.	TRBJ1-4	CASSRAEDGKLFF	TGTGCCAGTAGTCGGGCAGAGGATGGAAAACTGTTTTTT
TRBV7-9	TRBD2	many	TRBJ2-3	CASSYIGGTDTQYF	TGTGCCAGCAGCTATATCGGGGGGACAGATACGCAGTATTTT
TRBV11-2	.	many	TRBJ1-2	CATRGTVQDGYTF	TGTGCCACTCGAGGGACGGTTCAAGATGGCTACACCTTC
TRBV5-1	.	.	TRBJ1-4	CASGEGSNEKLFF	TGCGCCAGCGGGGAGGGATCTAATGAAAAACTGTTTTTT
TRBV27	.	many	TRBJ2-7	CASSFRASYEQYF	TGTGCCAGCAGTTTCAGGGCCTCCTACGAGCAGTACTTC
TRBV19	.	few	TRBJ1-5	CASSIGHFHQPQHF	TGTGCCAGTAGTATTGGGCATTTTCATCAGCCCCAGCATTTT
TRBV12-3/TRBV12-4	.	many	TRBJ2-7	CASSFRDEQYF	TGTGCCAGCAGTTTCCGGGACGAGCAGTACTTC
TRBV28	.	many	TRBJ2-7	CASSPRGRGPPYEQYF	TGTGCCAGCAGTCCGAGGGGCAGGGGTCCACCCTACGAGCAGTACTTC
TRBV7-2	.	.	TRBJ2-3	CASSLSPLSTDTQYF	TGTGCCAGCAGCTTAAGTCCCCTAAGCACAGATACGCAGTATTTT
TRBV7-2	.	many	TRBJ1-5	CASSLAPPSNQPQHF	TGTGCCAGCAGCTTAGCTCCACCTAGCAATCAGCCCCAGCATTTT
TRBV28	.	many	TRBJ1-1	CASSRRGPQNANTEAFF	TGTGCCAGCAGCCGTCGGGGCCCCCAAAATGCGAACACTGAAGCTTTCTTT
TRBV12-3/TRBV12-4	TRBD2	.	TRBJ2-2	CASSPRRWESGTYTGELFF	TGTGCCAGCAGTCCGCGGAGGTGGGAGAGCGGGACCTACACCGGGGAGCTGTTTTTT
TRBV30	.	many	TRBJ1-1	CAWSFRQRATAEAFF	TGTGCCTGGAGCTTTCGTCAGAGGGCGACCGCTGAAGCTTTCTTT
TRBV5-6	TRBD1	many	TRBJ2-1	CASSSGQVVGHEQFF	TGTGCCAGCAGCTCCGGACAGGTGGTAGGCCATGAGCAGTTCTTC
TRBV15	.	many	TRBJ2-1	CATSRDMGNEQFF	TGTGCCACCAGCAGAGATATGGGCAATGAGCAGTTCTTC
TRBV20-1	.	many	TRBJ2-5	CSASPHSEGGETQYF	TGCAGTGCTAGCCCCCACTCAGAGGGGGGGGAGACCCAGTACTTC
TRBV12-3/TRBV12-4	.	many	TRBJ1-1	CASTGTGNTEAFF	TGTGCCAGCACCGGGACGGGGAACACTGAAGCTTTCTTT
TRBV27	TRBD2	.	TRBJ2-3	CASSPGLASTDTQYF	TGTGCCAGCAGCCCGGGACTAGCATCCACAGATACGCAGTATTTT
TRBV20-1	TRBD2	.	TRBJ2-4	CSAKGLENIQYF	TGCAGTGCTAAGGGACTAGAAAACATTCAGTACTTC